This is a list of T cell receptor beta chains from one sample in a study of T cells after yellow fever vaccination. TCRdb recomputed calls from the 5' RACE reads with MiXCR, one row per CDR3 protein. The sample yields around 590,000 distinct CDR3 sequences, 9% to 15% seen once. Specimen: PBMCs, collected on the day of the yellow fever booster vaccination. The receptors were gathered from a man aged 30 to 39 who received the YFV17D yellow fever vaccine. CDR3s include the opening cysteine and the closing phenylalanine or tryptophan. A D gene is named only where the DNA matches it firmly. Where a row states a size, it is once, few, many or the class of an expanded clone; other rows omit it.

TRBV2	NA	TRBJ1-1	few	TGTGCCAGCGCCACTCAGGGGTATTCCTCTCCGGCGACTGAAGCTTTCTTT	CASATQGYSSPATEAFF
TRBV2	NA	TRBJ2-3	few	TGTGCCAGCAGTAAGACACAGGCTCCCACAGATACGCAGTATTTT	CASSKTQAPTDTQYF
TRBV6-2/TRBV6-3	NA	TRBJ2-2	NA	TGTGCCAGCAGTTACTCGAGGAGATGGAACACCGGGGAGCTGTTTTTT	CASSYSRRWNTGELFF
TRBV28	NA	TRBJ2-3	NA	TGTGCCAGCAGTTCCGGGGTGGGAGATACGCAGTATTTT	CASSSGVGDTQYF
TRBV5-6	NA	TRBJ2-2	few	TGTGCCAGCAGCTCTCTCAGGAGCACCGGGGAGCTGTTTTTT	CASSSLRSTGELFF
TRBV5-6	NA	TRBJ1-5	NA	TGTGCCAGCAGCGCCTGGGGGAGCAATCAGCCCCAGCATTTT	CASSAWGSNQPQHF
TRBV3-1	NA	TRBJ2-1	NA	TGTGCCAGCAGCCAAGAAGGGGCCCCTCCCTCCTCCCATGAGCAGTTCTTC	CASSQEGAPPSSHEQFF
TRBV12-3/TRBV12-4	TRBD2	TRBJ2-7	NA	TGTGCCAGCACCCCAGGGACTATGTACGAGCAGTACTTC	CASTPGTMYEQYF
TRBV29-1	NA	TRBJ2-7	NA	TGCAGCGTTGTTGATGATACCGCCTACGAGCAGTACTTC	CSVVDDTAYEQYF
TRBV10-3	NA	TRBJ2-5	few	TGTGCCATCAGTGAAGACCAAGAGACCCAGTACTTC	CAISEDQETQYF
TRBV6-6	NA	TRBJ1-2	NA	TGTGCCAGCTTCGGGAGCGGCGGGTATGGCTACACCTTC	CASFGSGGYGYTF